Listed here are 14 T cell receptor beta chains from one sample, sequenced in a study of blood T cell repertoires in COVID-19. The protocol was immunoSEQ multiplex PCR, while the TCRdb copy is restricted to in-frame clones and leaves out a portion. This table holds some 77,000 clones, about four fifths found once. Material: peripheral blood. The source is a woman aged 70-85 years with acute or convalescent COVID-19.

The chain is built from TRBV3-1 (or the pseudogene TRBV3-2) and TRBJ1-4; 11 bases are a match to TRBD1. The germline V gene has CDR1 LGHDT and CDR2 YNNKEL (reference sequence). The CDR3 contains 17 residues. The junction had 8 bases not matched to a gene; V was cut back by 3 bases and J by 5 bases. CDR3 nucleotides: TGTGCCAGCAGCCACCGGGACAGGGGGGGAAAAAATGAAAAACTGTTTTTT. This encodes CASSHRDRGGKNEKLFF.

The chain uses TRBV6-6 and TRBJ2-6; TRBD1 matches 10 bases. CDR3 length equals 17 residues. Looked up from germline, CDR1 is MNHNY and CDR2 is SVGAGI (reference sequence). The trim removed 5 bases at V and 4 bases at J, leaving 8 bases unmatched. The CDR3 here is CASSRQGAGGGANVLTF. The DNA of the CDR3 is TGTGCCAGCAGTCGACAGGGGGCAGGAGGAGGGGCCAACGTCCTGACTTTC.

This chain connects TRBV5-1 to TRBJ1-1, with 7 positions matching TRBD1. V was clipped by 4 bases and J by 2 bases; unmatched bases: 8. The CDR3 consists of 15 residues. From germline, CDR1 is SGHRS and CDR2 YFSETQ. The CDR3 loop reads CASSGGTEPNTEAFF. CDR3 DNA sequence: TGCGCCAGCAGCGGGGGGACAGAACCAAACACTGAAGCTTTCTTT.

The rearrangement links TRBV14 to TRBJ2-5; 8 nucleotides align to TRBD1. The V and J ends lost 6 bases and 4 bases, in that order; junction bases with no gene match: 10. The CDR3 runs 15 residues. Germline CDR1 and CDR2: SGHDN and FVKESK. CDR3 residues: CASSPGQQGGETQYF. Written as DNA, the CDR3 is TGTGCCAGCAGTCCCGGTCAACAGGGGGGAGAGACCCAGTACTTC.

This chain connects TRBV6-5 to TRBJ2-1, with 11 nucleotides matching TRBD1. The CDR3 consists of 16 residues. Looked up from germline, CDR1 is MNHEY and CDR2 is SVGAGI. V gave up 3 bases and J gave up 4 bases; unmatched junction bases: 5. The CDR3 region is CASSYSGQGVYNEQFF. CDR3 in DNA: TGTGCCAGCAGTTATTCGGGACAGGGGGTGTACAATGAGCAGTTCTTC.

This clone has a handful of counts. This chain links TRBV28 with TRBJ2-7; 7 bases align to TRBD1. CDR1 and CDR2 (germline): MDHEN, SYDVKM. The CDR3 extends over 14 amino acids. V was pared by 6 bases and J by 5 bases, with 10 bases of the junction left unmatched. CDR3 amino acids: CASRPDRAFHEQYF. The CDR3 DNA sequence: TGTGCCAGCAGACCCGACAGGGCGTTCCACGAGCAGTACTTC.

This clone has just one count. The CDR3 bases are TGCGCCAGCAGCTTGGTCGGAGGTCACAATGAGCAGTTCTTC. Translating gives CASSLVGGHNEQFF. This rearrangement joins TRBV5-1 to TRBJ2-1; tentatively, D is TRBD2 (5 bases). Trimming stripped 0 bases from V and 5 bases from J, with 9 bases between. In germline, CDR1 is SGHRS, CDR2 YFSETQ. The CDR3 is 14 amino acids.

This clone was counted only a few times. The chain recombines TRBV24-1 with TRBJ1-2; no definite D call. V shed 9 bases and J shed 8 bases, with 18 bases lying between them. Looked up from germline, CDR1 is KGHDR and CDR2 is SFDVKD. This CDR3 region has 13 residues. The chain's CDR3 is CATATSGDRGYTF. CDR3 DNA sequence: TGTGCCACCGCTACCAGTGGAGATAGGGGCTACACCTTC.

The chain carries TRBV14 and TRBJ2-7; 15 bases are a match to TRBD2. Germline V gene data show CDR1 as SGHDN and CDR2 as FVKESK. After removal of 4 bases from V and 6 bases from J, the junction contained 7 bases not matched to a gene. CDR3 length equals 16 residues. The CDR3 protein is CASSLWTSGRAGEQYF. The CDR3 region has the DNA TGTGCCAGCAGCCTTTGGACTAGCGGGAGGGCCGGCGAGCAGTACTTC.

The chain combines TRBV7-6 with TRBJ2-7; D ambiguous. Trimming removed 4 bases at V and 4 bases at J, with 8 bases between. The germline CDR1 and CDR2 sequences are SGHVS and FNYEAQ. There are 12 residues in the CDR3. CDR3 nucleotides: TGTGCCAGCAGCTCCCGCAGTTACGAGCAGTACTTC. Residues: CASSSRSYEQYF.

This clone was seen only a few times. The chain couples TRBV27 to TRBJ2-7, with TRBD2 as a possible D gene (6 bases). Germline V gene sequence: CDR1 MNHEY, CDR2 SMNVEV (reference sequence). The CDR3 extends over 13 amino acids. The ends were cut back, 5 bases at V and 7 bases at J, with 15 bases in the middle. For the CDR3, the DNA is TGTGCCAGCAGTCCTCTAGCGACTGGAGAGCAGTACTTC. The encoded protein is CASSPLATGEQYF.

J is TRBJ2-3 and V is TRBV2; possible D gene TRBD2, 6 bases. V lost 5 bases and J 1 base, leaving 10 bases between the germline ends. Germline CDR1 SNHLY, CDR2 FYNNEI. This CDR3 comprises 14 residues. The CDR3 DNA reads as TGTGCCAGCAGTCGGGACTCAGGCACAGATACGCAGTATTTT. This sequence encodes CASSRDSGTDTQYF.

The gene calls are TRBV6-5 and TRBJ2-5, with a possible D match to TRBD1 (7 bases). Germline-derived CDR1 and CDR2 are MNHEY and SVGAGI. V was shortened by 4 bases and J by 5 bases, with 17 bases between the two germline ends. The CDR3 is 15 amino acids. CDR3 in DNA: TGTGCCAGCAGTTCGCCAGGGGGGACTCGGGAGACCCAGTACTTC. Translating gives CASSSPGGTRETQYF.

The chain joins TRBV5-1 to TRBJ1-5, with TRBD1 as a possible D gene (6 bases). Germline V gene sequence: CDR1 SGHRS, CDR2 YFSETQ. The ends were cut back, 2 bases at V and 7 bases at J, with 13 bases in the middle. The length of the CDR3 is 14 residues. The CDR3 bases are TGCGCCAGCAGCTTAACGACAGGTCAGCAGCCCCAGCATTTT. Translated, it gives CASSLTTGQQPQHF.